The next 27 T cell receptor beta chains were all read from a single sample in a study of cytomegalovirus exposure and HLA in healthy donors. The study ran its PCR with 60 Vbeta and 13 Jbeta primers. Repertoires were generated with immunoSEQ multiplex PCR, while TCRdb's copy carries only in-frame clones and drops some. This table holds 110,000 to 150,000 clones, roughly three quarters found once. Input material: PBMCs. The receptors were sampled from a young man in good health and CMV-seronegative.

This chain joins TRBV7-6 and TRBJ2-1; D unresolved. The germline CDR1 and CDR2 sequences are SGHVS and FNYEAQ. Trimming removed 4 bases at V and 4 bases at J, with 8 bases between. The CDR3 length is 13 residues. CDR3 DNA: TGTGCCAGCAGCTCGTCTTCGTACAATGAGCAGTTCTTC. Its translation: CASSSSSYNEQFF.

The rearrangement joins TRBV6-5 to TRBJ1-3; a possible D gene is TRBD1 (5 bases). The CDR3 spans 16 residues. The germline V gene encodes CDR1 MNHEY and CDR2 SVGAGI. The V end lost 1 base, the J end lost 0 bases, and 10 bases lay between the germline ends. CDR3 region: CASSYYTRDSGNTIYF. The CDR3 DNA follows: TGTGCCAGCAGTTACTATACCAGGGACTCTGGAAACACCATATATTTT.

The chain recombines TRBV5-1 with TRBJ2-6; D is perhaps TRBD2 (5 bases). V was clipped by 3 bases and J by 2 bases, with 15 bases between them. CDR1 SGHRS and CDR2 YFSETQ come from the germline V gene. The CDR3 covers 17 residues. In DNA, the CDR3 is TGCGCCAGCAGCTCCGGAGGCACGCGGGCTGGGGCCAACGTCCTGACTTTC. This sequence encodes CASSSGGTRAGANVLTF.

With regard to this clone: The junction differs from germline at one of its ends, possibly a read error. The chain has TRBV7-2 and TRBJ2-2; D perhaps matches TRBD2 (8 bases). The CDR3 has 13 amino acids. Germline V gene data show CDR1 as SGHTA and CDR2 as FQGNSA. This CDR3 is CASSLAGGGQPVF. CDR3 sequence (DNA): TGTGCCAGCAGCTTAGCCGGGGGGGGACAGCCTGTATTT.

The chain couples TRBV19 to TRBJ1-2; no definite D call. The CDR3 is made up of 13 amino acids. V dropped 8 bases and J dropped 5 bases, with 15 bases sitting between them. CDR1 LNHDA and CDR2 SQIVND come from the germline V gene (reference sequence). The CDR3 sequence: CASSLGNTYGYTF. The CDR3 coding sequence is TGTGCCAGTTCCCTGGGCAACACATATGGCTACACCTTC.

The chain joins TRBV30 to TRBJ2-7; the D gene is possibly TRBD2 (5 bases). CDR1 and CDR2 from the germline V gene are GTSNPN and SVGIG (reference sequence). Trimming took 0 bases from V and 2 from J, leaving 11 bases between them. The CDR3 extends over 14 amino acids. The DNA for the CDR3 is TGTGCCTGGAGTGTCGGGGAAGGGCCCTACGAGCAGTACTTC. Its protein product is CAWSVGEGPYEQYF.

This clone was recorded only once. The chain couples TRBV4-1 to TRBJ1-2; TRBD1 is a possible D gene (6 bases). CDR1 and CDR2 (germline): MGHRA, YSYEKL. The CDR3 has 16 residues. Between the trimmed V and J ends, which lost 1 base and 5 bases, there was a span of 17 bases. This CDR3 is CASSQVRRQVGYGYTF. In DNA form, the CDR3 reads TGCGCCAGCAGCCAAGTCCGGCGACAGGTGGGGTATGGCTACACCTTC.

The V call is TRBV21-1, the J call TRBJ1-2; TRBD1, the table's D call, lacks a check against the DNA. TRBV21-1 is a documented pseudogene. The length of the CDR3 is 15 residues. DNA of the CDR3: TGTGCCAGTCAGGGGGCAGGCCAAACCTCCTATGGCTACACCTTC. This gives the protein CASQGAGQTSYGYTF.

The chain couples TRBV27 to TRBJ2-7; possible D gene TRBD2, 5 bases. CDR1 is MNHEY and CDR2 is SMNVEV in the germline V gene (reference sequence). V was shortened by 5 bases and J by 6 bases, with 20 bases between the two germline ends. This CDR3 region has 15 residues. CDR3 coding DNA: TGTGCCAGCAGTCCTGACCCCCCTGTACGGGGCGAGCAGTACTTC. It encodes CASSPDPPVRGEQYF.

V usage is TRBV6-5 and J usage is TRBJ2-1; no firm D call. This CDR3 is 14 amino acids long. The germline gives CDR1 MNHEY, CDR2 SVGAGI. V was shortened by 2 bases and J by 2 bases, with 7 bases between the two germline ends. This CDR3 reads CASSYESTYNEQFF. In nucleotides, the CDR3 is TGTGCCAGCAGTTACGAGTCGACCTACAATGAGCAGTTCTTC.

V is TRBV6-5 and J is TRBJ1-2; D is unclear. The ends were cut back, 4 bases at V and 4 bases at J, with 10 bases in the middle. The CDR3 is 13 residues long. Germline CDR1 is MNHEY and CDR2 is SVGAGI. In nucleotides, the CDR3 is TGTGCCAGCAGTTCAATCAGAAGCTATGGCTACACCTTC. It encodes CASSSIRSYGYTF.

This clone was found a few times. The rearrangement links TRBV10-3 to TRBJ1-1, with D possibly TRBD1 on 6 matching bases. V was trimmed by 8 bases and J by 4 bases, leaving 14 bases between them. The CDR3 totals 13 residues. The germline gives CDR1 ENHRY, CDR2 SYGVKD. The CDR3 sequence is CAIEQGEGTEAFF. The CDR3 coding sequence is TGTGCCATCGAACAGGGAGAGGGCACTGAAGCTTTCTTT.

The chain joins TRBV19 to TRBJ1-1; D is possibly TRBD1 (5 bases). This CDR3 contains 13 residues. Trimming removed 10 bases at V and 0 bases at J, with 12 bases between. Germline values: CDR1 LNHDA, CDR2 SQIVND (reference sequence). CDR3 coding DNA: TGTGCCACCCAGGGCATTATGAACACTGAAGCTTTCTTT. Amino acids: CATQGIMNTEAFF.

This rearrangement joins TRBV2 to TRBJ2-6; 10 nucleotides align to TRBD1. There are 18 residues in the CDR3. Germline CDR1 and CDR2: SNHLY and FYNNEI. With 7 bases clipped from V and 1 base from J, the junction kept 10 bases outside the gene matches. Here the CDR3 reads CASMIRTGGRSGANVLTF. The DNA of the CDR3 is TGTGCCAGCATGATACGGACAGGGGGTAGGTCTGGGGCCAACGTCCTGACTTTC. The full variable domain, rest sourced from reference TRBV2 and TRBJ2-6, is EPEVTQTPSHQVTQMGQEVILRCVPISNHLYFYWYRQILGQKVEFLVSFYNNEISEKSEIFDDQFSVERPDGSNFTLKIRSTKLEDSAMYFCASMIRTGGRSGANVLTFGAGSRLTVL.

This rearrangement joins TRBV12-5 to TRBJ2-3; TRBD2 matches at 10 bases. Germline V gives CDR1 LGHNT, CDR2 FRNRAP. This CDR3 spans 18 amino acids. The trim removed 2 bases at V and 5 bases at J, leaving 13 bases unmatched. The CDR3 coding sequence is TGTGCTAGTGGTTTGTCACCTAGCGGGGGCCCTATAGTAGATACGCAGTATTTT. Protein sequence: CASGLSPSGGPIVDTQYF.

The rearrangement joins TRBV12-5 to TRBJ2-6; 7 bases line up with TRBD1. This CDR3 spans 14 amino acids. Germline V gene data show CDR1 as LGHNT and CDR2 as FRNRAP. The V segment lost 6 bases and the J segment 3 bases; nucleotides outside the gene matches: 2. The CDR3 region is CASGTGDGANVLTF. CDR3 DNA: TGTGCTAGTGGAACAGGGGATGGGGCCAACGTCCTGACTTTC.

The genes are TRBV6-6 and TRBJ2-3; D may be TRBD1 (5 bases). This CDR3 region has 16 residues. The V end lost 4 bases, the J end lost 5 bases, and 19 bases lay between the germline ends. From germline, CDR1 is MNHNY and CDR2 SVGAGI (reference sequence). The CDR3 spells CASSLPSGSGRDTQYF. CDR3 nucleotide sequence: TGTGCCAGCAGTTTGCCGTCAGGGTCGGGTCGAGATACGCAGTATTTT.

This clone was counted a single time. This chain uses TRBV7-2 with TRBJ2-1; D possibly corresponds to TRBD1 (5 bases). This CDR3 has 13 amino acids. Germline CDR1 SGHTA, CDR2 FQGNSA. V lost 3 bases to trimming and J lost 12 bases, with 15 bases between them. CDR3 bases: TGTGCCAGCAGCTTCGGAAACGCGCAGGGGCAGTTCTTC. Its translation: CASSFGNAQGQFF.

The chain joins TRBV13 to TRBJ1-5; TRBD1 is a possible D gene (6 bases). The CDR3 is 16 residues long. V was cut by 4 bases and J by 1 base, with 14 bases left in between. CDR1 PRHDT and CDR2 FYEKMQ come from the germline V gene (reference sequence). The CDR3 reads CASSSRQEGSNQPQHF. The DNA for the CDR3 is TGTGCCAGCAGCTCTCGACAGGAAGGGAGCAATCAGCCCCAGCATTTT. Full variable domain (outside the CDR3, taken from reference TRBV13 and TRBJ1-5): AAGVIQSPRHLIKEKRETATLKCYPIPRHDTVYWYQQGPGQDPQFLISFYEKMQSDKGSIPDRFSAQQFSDYHSELNMSSLELGDSALYFCASSSRQEGSNQPQHFGDGTRLSIL.

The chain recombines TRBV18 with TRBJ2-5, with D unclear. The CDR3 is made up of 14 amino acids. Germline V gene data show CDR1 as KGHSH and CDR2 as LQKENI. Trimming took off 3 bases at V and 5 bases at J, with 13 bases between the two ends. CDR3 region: CASSPTEERETQYF. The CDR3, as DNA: TGTGCCAGCTCACCGACCGAGGAACGGGAGACCCAGTACTTC.

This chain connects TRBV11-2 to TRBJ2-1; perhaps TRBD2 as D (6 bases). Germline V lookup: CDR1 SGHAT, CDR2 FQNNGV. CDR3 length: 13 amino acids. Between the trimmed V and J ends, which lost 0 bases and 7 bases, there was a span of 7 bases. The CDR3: CASSLDRGNEQFF. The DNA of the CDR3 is TGTGCCAGCAGCTTAGATCGGGGGAATGAGCAGTTCTTC.

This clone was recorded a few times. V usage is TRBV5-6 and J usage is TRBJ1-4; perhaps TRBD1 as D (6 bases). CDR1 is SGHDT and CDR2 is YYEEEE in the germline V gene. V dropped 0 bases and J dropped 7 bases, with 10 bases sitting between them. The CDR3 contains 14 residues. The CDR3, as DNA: TGTGCCAGCAGCTTGGCCGAACAGGGTGAAAAACTGTTTTTT. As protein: CASSLAEQGEKLFF.

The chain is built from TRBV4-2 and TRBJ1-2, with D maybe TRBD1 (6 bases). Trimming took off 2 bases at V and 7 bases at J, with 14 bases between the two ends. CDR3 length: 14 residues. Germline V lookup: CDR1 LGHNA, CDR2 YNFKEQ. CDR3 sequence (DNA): TGTGCCAGCAGCCAAAGTGAAGGGGGTGTTGGCTACACCTTC. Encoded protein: CASSQSEGGVGYTF.

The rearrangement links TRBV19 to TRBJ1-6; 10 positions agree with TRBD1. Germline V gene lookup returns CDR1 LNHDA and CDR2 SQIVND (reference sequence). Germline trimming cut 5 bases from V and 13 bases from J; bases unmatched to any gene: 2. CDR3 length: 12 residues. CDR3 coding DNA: TGTGCCAGTAGTGGGGACAGGGGTCCCCTCCACTTT. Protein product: CASSGDRGPLHF.

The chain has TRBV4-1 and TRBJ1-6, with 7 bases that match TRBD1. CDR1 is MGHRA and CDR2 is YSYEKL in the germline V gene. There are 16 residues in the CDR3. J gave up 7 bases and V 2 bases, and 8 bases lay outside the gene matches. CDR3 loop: CASSQPRTGENSPLHF. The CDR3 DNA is TGCGCCAGCAGCCAACCCCGGACAGGTGAAAATTCACCCCTCCACTTT.

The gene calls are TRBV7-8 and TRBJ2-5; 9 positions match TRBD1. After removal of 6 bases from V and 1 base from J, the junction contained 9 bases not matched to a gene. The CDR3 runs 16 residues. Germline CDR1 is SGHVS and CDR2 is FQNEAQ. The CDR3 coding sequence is TGTGCCAGCAGGGGCATAGGGACAGGGCTCCAAGAGACCCAGTACTTC. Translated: CASRGIGTGLQETQYF.

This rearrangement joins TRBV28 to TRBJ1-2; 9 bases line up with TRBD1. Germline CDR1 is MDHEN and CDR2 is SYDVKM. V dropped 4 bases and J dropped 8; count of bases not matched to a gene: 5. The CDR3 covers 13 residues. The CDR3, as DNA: TGTGCCAGCAGTTGGGGACAGGGCAAAGGCTACACCTTC. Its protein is CASSWGQGKGYTF.